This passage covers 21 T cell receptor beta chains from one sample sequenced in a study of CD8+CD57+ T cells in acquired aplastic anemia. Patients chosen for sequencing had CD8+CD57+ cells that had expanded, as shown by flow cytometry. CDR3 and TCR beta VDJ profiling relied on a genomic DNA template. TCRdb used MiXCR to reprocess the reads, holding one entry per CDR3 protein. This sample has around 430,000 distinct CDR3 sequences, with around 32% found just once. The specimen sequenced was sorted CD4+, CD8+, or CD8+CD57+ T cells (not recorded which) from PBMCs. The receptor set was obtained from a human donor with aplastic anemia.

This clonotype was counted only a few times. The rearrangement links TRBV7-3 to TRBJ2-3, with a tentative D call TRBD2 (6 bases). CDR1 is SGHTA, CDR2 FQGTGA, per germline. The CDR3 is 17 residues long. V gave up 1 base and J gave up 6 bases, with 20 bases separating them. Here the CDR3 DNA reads TGTGCCAGCAGCTTAATCGGAGGAGGTTCCGCGGGGGATACGCAGTATTTT. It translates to CASSLIGGGSAGDTQYF.

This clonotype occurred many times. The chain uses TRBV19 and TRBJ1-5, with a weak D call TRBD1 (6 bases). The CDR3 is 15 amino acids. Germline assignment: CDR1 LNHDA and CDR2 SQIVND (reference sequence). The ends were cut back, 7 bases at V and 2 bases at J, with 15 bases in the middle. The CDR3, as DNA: TGTGCCAGTATTCCCTGGGGGGCTGGCAATCAGCCCCAGCATTTT. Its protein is CASIPWGAGNQPQHF.

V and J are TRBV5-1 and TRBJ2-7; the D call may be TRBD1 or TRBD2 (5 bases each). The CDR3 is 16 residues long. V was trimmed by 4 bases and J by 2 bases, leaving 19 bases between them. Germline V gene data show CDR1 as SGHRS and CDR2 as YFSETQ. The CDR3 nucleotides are TGCGCCAGCAGCGCGGAGAGTACCGGGACCGCCTACGAGCAGTACTTC. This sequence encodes CASSAESTGTAYEQYF.

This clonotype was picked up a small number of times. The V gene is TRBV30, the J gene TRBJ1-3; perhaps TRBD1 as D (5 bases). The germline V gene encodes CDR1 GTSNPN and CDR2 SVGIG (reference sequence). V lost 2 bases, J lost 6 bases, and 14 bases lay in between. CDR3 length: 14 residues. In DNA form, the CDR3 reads TGTGCCTGGAGTCCGGGGCCTGAGGCAAACACCATATATTTT. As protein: CAWSPGPEANTIYF.

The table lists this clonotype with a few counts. This CDR3 is CASSPGGGRTTDTQYF. CDR3 DNA sequence: TGTGCCAGCAGCCCGGGCGGTGGCCGGACAACAGATACGCAGTATTTT. The chain recombines TRBV7-7 with TRBJ2-3; weak D call: TRBD1 (5 bases). Trimming left V 5 bases short and J 3 bases short, with 18 bases between. The CDR3 totals 16 residues. The germline V gene encodes CDR1 SSHAT and CDR2 FNYEAQ (reference sequence).

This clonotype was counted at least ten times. The CDR3 DNA sequence: TGTGCCAGCAGCTCGGGGACAGGGGGCTACAATGAGCAGTTCTTC. Protein sequence: CASSSGTGGYNEQFF. The chain is built from TRBV7-9 and TRBJ2-1; 11 nucleotides agree with TRBD1. The J segment lost 3 bases and the V segment lost 4 bases, leaving 2 bases of the junction unmatched. This CDR3 has 15 amino acids. The V gene's germline CDR1 is SEHNR and CDR2 FQNEAQ (reference sequence). The entire variable domain, with the rest obtained from reference TRBV7-9 and TRBJ2-1, is as follows: DTGVSQNPRHKITKRGQNVTFRCDPISEHNRLYWYRQTLGQGPEFLTYFQNEAQLEKSRLLSDRFSAERPKGSFSTLEIQRTEQGDSAMYLCASSSGTGGYNEQFFGPGTRLTVL.

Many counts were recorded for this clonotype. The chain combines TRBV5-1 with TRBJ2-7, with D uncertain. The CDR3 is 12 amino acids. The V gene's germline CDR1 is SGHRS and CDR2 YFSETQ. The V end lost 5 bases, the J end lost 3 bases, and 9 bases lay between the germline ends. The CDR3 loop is CASSSTDYEQYF. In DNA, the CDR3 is TGCGCCAGCAGTTCGACGGACTACGAGCAGTACTTC.

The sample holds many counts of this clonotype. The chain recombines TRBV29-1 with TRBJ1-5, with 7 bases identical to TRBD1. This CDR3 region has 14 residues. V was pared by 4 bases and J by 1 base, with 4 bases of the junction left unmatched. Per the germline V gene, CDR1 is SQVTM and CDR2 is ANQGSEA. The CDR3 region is CSVAGTESNQPQHF. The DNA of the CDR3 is TGCAGCGTTGCTGGGACAGAAAGCAATCAGCCCCAGCATTTT.

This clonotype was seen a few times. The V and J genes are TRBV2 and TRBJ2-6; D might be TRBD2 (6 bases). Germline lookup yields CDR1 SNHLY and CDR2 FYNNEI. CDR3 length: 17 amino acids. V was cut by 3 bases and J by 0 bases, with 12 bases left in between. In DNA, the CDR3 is TGTGCCAGCAGTGAGGACGGGGACTTCTCTGGGGCCAACGTCCTGACTTTC. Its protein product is CASSEDGDFSGANVLTF.

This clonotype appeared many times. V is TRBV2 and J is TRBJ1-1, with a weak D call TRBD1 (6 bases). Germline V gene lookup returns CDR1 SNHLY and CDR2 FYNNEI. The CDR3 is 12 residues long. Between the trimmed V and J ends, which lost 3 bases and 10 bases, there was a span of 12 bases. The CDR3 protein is CASSDQGFLAFF. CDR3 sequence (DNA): TGTGCCAGCAGTGATCAGGGGTTTTTAGCTTTCTTT.

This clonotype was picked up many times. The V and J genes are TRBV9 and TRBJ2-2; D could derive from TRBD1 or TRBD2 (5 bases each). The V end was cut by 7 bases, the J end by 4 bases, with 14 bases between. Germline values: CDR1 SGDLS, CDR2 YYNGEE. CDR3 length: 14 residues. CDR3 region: CASAEAGSTGELFF. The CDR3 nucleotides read TGTGCCAGCGCCGAGGCAGGGAGCACCGGGGAGCTGTTTTTT.

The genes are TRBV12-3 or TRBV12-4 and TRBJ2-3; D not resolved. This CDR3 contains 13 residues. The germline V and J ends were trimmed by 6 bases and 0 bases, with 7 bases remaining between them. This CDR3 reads CASRPDSTDTQYF. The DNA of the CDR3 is TGTGCCAGCAGACCGGACAGCACAGATACGCAGTATTTT.

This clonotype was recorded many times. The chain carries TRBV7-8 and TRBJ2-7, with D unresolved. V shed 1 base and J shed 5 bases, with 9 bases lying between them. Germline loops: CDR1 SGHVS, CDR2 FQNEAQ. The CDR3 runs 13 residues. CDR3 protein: CASSLGSGDEQYF. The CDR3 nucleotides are TGTGCCAGCAGCTTAGGTTCTGGCGACGAGCAGTACTTC.

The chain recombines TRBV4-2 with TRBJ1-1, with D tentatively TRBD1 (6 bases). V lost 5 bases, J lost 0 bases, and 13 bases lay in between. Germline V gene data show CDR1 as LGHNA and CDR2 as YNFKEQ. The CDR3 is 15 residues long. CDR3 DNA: TGTGCCAGCAGCTGGGGAGGACAGATGAACACTGAAGCTTTCTTT. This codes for CASSWGGQMNTEAFF.

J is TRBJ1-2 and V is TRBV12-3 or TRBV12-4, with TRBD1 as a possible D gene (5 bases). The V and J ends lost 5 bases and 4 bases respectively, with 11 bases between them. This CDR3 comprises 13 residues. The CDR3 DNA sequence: TGTGCCAGCAGTGAGGGACCCTCCTATGGCTACACCTTC. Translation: CASSEGPSYGYTF.

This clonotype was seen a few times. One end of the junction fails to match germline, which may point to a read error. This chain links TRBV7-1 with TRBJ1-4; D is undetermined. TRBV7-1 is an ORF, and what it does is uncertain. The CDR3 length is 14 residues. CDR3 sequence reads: CVSTSRGGNEKLFF. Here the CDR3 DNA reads TGTGTCAGCACCTCCCGGGGAGGAAATGAAAAACTGTTTTTT.

For the CDR3, the DNA is TGTGCCAGCAGTGGTCAGGGAATAAACTATGGCTACACCTTC. Its protein is CASSGQGINYGYTF. The rearrangement uses TRBV7-9 and TRBJ1-2; D might be TRBD1 (5 bases). V lost 6 bases and J 2 bases, leaving 13 bases between the germline ends. This CDR3 is built from 14 residues. CDR1 and CDR2 (germline): SEHNR, FQNEAQ (reference sequence).

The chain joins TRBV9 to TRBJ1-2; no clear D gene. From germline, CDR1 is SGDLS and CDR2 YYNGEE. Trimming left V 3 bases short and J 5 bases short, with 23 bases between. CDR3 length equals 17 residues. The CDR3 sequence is CASSEGSGGNLGYGYTF. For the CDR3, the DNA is TGTGCCAGCAGCGAGGGATCGGGAGGGAACCTGGGATATGGCTACACCTTC. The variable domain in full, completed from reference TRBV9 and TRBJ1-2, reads DSGVTQTPKHLITATGQRVTLRCSPRSGDLSVYWYQQSLDQGLQFLIQYYNGEERAKGNILERFSAQQFPDLHSELNLSSLELGDSALYFCASSEGSGGNLGYGYTFGSGTRLTVV.

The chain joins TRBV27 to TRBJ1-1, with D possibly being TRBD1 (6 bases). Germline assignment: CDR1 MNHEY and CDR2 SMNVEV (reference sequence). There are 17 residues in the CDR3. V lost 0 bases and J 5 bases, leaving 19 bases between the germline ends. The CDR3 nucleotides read TGTGCCAGCAGTTTATCCTCTTGGTCGACAGGAGGGACTGAAGCTTTCTTT. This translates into CASSLSSWSTGGTEAFF.

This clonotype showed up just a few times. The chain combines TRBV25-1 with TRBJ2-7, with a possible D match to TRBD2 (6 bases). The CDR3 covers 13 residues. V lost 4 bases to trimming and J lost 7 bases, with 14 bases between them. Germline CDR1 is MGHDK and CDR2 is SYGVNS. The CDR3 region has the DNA TGTGCCAGCAGTGTTGCGGGATGGAGGGAGCAGTACTTC. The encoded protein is CASSVAGWREQYF.

The CDR3 sequence is CASNPGGGRSYEQYF. DNA for the CDR3: TGTGCCAGTAACCCTGGGGGCGGGAGGTCGTACGAGCAGTACTTC. J is TRBJ2-7 and V is TRBV19, with 8 bases that match TRBD2. J gave up 4 bases and V 7 bases, and 12 bases lay outside the gene matches. Germline V gives CDR1 LNHDA, CDR2 SQIVND (reference sequence). The length of the CDR3 is 15 residues.